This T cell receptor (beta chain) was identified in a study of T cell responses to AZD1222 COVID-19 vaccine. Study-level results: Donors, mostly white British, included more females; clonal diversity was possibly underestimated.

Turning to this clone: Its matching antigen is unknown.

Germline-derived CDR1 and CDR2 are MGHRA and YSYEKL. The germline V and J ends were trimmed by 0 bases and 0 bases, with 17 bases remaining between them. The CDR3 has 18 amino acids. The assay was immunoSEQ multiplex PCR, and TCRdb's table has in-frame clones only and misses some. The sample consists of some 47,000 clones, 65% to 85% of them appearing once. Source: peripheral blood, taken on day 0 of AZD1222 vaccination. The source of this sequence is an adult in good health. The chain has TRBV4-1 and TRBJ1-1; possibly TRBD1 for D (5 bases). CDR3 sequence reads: CASSQDREAGTMNTEAFF. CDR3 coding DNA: TGCGCCAGCAGCCAAGATCGGGAGGCAGGGACCATGAACACTGAAGCTTTCTTT.